This is a list of T cell receptor beta chains from one sample in a study of blood T cell repertoires in COVID-19. The assay was immunoSEQ multiplex PCR, and TCRdb's table has in-frame clones only and misses some. The table shows approximately 100,000 clones, with roughly 92% occurring only once. The sequenced sample consisted of peripheral blood. Receptors originate from a man in his 70s with acute or convalescent COVID-19. CDR3s include the opening cysteine and the closing phenylalanine or tryptophan. D genes are given only for firm matches. Expanded clones are given a class, and other clones once, few, many or no size at all.

clone_size d_call j_call v_call cdr3_aa cdr3_nt
. TRBD1 TRBJ1-1 TRBV2 CASQTGGTEAFF TGTGCCAGTCAGACAGGGGGGACTGAAGCTTTCTTT
. TRBD1 TRBJ1-2 TRBV2 CASRDTGGYGYTF TGTGCCAGCAGAGACACAGGGGGCTATGGCTACACCTTC
. . TRBJ2-7 TRBV27 CASSPTGYEQYF TGTGCCAGCAGTCCCACGGGCTACGAGCAGTACTTC
. TRBD2 TRBJ2-7 TRBV5-1 CASSITGTSVPDEQYF TGCGCCAGCAGCATCACCGGGACTAGTGTACCAGACGAGCAGTACTTC
. . TRBJ1-1 TRBV30 CAWSLLTGGTEAFF TGTGCCTGGAGTCTCCTGACAGGAGGCACTGAAGCTTTCTTT
. TRBD1 TRBJ2-2 TRBV24-1 CATSVPPVTGANTGELFF TGTGCCACCTCCGTTCCCCCAGTGACAGGGGCGAACACCGGGGAGCTGTTTTTT
. . TRBJ2-6 TRBV3-1/TRBV3-2 CASSQDYSGANVLTF TGTGCCAGCAGCCAAGACTACTCTGGGGCCAACGTCCTGACTTTC
. . TRBJ2-2 TRBV5-1 CASSFSLTETGELFF TGCGCCAGCAGCTTTTCCCTTACTGAAACCGGGGAGCTGTTTTTT
. . TRBJ1-2 TRBV29-1 CSVEDPRTRYGYTF TGCAGCGTTGAAGATCCCCGGACACGGTATGGCTACACCTTC
. . TRBJ2-1 TRBV5-5 CASSLDGQSYNEQFF TGTGCCAGCAGCTTGGATGGGCAGTCCTACAATGAGCAGTTCTTC
. TRBD1 TRBJ1-1 TRBV7-2 CASSLLGARQGGTEAFF TGTGCCAGCAGCTTACTAGGAGCTAGACAGGGTGGCACTGAAGCTTTCTTT
. . TRBJ2-7 TRBV5-1 CASSQSSGYEQYF TGCGCCAGCAGCCAAAGCAGCGGATACGAGCAGTACTTC
. . TRBJ1-2 TRBV11-2 CASSFLDRSYGYTF TGTGCCAGCAGCTTCCTCGACAGGTCCTATGGCTACACCTTC
. . TRBJ2-7 TRBV4-1 CASSQPGSYEQYF TGCGCCAGCAGCCAACCCGGGTCCTACGAGCAGTACTTC
. . TRBJ1-3 TRBV6-5 CASGRDTSSGNTIYF TGTGCCAGCGGCCGGGACACCAGCTCTGGAAACACCATATATTTT
. TRBD2 TRBJ2-2 TRBV6-5 CASRGLAGEAGELFF TGTGCCAGCAGGGGACTAGCGGGAGAGGCCGGGGAGCTGTTTTTT
. TRBD1 TRBJ2-1 TRBV11-3 CASSRTGLDEQFF TGTGCCAGCAGCAGGACAGGTCTGGATGAGCAGTTCTTC
. TRBD1 TRBJ1-2 TRBV6-6 CASSKKEGQGAGTGAYGYTF TGTGCCAGCAGCAAAAAGGAGGGACAGGGGGCCGGGACGGGAGCCTATGGCTACACCTTC
. TRBD2 TRBJ2-2 TRBV2 CASSEFGTSGSPTGELFF TGTGCCAGCAGTGAATTCGGGACTAGCGGGAGTCCCACCGGGGAGCTGTTTTTT
once TRBD1 TRBJ1-2 TRBV29-1 CSAKTGSGGYTF TGCAGCGCCAAGACAGGGTCGGGTGGCTACACCTTC
once . TRBJ2-3 TRBV6-1 CASSEDWGDTQYF TGTGCCAGCAGTGAAGACTGGGGCGATACGCAGTATTTT
. . TRBJ1-3 TRBV5-4 CASSLAGWDTIYF TGTGCCAGCAGCTTGGCAGGGTGGGACACCATATATTTT
once . TRBJ1-2 TRBV15 CATSPLRVPYGYTF TGTGCCACCAGCCCCCTCAGGGTCCCCTATGGCTACACCTTC
. . TRBJ2-7 TRBV6-5 CASSFRLDREQYF TGTGCCAGCAGTTTCCGACTAGACCGCGAGCAGTACTTC
. TRBD1 TRBJ2-2 TRBV7-3 CASSPGGQTNTGELFF TGTGCCAGCAGCCCAGGGGGACAGACGAACACCGGGGAGCTGTTTTTT
. . TRBJ1-1 TRBV5-8 CASSLTLVSEAFF TGTGCCAGCAGCTTGACCCTAGTATCTGAAGCTTTCTTT
. TRBD1 TRBJ1-3 TRBV7-2 CASSFGTASGNTIYF TGTGCCAGCAGCTTCGGGACAGCCTCTGGAAACACCATATATTTT
once . TRBJ1-2 TRBV15 CATGGGGGILNLGYTF TGTGCCACCGGTGGGGGCGGGGGGATCCTTAACTTGGGCTACACCTTC
. . TRBJ2-3 TRBV29-1 CSVTSTDTQYF TGCAGCGTGACAAGCACAGATACGCAGTATTTT
. TRBD2 TRBJ2-3 TRBV5-4 CASRPGGLPADTQYF TGTGCCAGCAGACCGGGAGGGCTCCCGGCAGATACGCAGTATTTT
. TRBD1 TRBJ2-3 TRBV4-1 CASSQELQGQGTDTQYF TGCGCCAGCAGCCAAGAGTTGCAGGGACAGGGGACAGATACGCAGTATTTT
. TRBD2 TRBJ2-6 TRBV13 CASSIGLAGANVLTF TGTGCCAGCTCTATCGGACTAGCTGGGGCCAACGTCCTGACTTTC
once . TRBJ1-4 TRBV28 CASSSGFEDEKLFF TGTGCCAGCAGTTCGGGATTCGAGGATGAAAAACTGTTTTTT
. . TRBJ2-7 TRBV9 CASSAGDGSYEQYF TGTGCCAGCAGCGCAGGGGACGGCTCCTACGAGCAGTACTTC
. TRBD1 TRBJ2-7 TRBV27 CASSSKGQVLTSYEQYF TGTGCCAGCAGTTCCAAGGGACAGGTTCTAACCTCCTACGAGCAGTACTTC
. TRBD1 TRBJ2-3 TRBV7-7 CASSLTGGRTDTQYF TGTGCTAGCAGCTTAACAGGGGGCCGCACAGATACGCAGTATTTT
. TRBD2 TRBJ2-7 TRBV7-9 CASSLEVAGSYEQYF TGTGCCAGCAGCTTAGAGGTAGCGGGATCATACGAGCAGTACTTC
. . TRBJ1-2 TRBV28 CASSHPTIQNYGYTF TGTGCCAGCAGTCACCCCACGATTCAGAACTATGGCTACACCTTC
. . TRBJ2-7 TRBV25-1 CASSEAGAFYEQYF TGTGCCAGCAGTGAGGCGGGGGCCTTCTACGAGCAGTACTTC
. . TRBJ1-1 TRBV7-2 CASSVQLGTEAFF TGTGCCAGCAGCGTACAGTTGGGCACTGAAGCTTTCTTT
once . TRBJ1-4 TRBV5-1 CASSRQNREGGEKLFF TGCGCCAGCAGCCGCCAAAACAGGGAAGGCGGTGAAAAACTGTTTTTT
. . TRBJ2-1 TRBV5-1 CASSSGQYNEQFF TGCGCCAGCAGCTCGGGACAATACAATGAGCAGTTCTTC
. TRBD1 TRBJ2-7 TRBV10-3 CAISESETGDSKYF TGTGCCATCAGTGAGTCCGAAACAGGGGATTCTAAGTACTTC
. . TRBJ1-1 TRBV3-1/TRBV3-2 CASSQVSGGFRAEAFF TGTGCCAGCAGCCAAGTTTCTGGGGGGTTCAGGGCTGAAGCTTTCTTT